The 6 T cell receptor beta chains in this list originate from one sample, sequenced in a study of shared clonotypes between healthy human individuals. Produced via immunoSEQ multiplex PCR; TCRdb's table is partial and in-frame only. The sample lists about 2,500,000 clones, approximately 92% occurring once. Sample: naive CD4+ T cells sorted from blood. Subset indicated: CD45RA+ positively selected. The receptors were sampled from a man younger than 35 in good health.

Turning to this clone: The sample contains more than one DNA sequence encoding this CDR3. This rearrangement joins TRBV9 to TRBJ1-5, with 9 bases identical to TRBD1. Per germline, CDR1 SGDLS and CDR2 YYNGEE. The V segment lost 2 bases and the J segment 3 bases; nucleotides outside the gene matches: 3. The length of the CDR3 is 15 residues. The CDR3 DNA reads TGTGCCAGCAGCGTCGGGACAGGGAACAATCAGCCCCAGCATTTT. This codes for CASSVGTGNNQPQHF. The whole variable domain, remainder taken from reference TRBV9 and TRBJ1-5, is DSGVTQTPKHLITATGQRVTLRCSPRSGDLSVYWYQQSLDQGLQFLIQYYNGEERAKGNILERFSAQQFPDLHSELNLSSLELGDSALYFCASSVGTGNNQPQHFGDGTRLSIL.

The CDR3 here is CASSPPGKEGNTIYF. Here the CDR3 DNA reads TGTGCCAGCTCACCACCCGGGAAGGAAGGAAACACCATATATTTT. The V call is TRBV18, the J call TRBJ1-3; D remains ambiguous. Germline V lookup: CDR1 KGHSH, CDR2 LQKENI. This CDR3 is built from 15 residues. V was cut by 0 bases and J by 4 bases, with 10 bases left in between.

This clone was picked up a small number of times. Here the CDR3 reads CASSVQGADTQYF. The CDR3 DNA reads as TGTGCCAGCAGTGTTCAGGGGGCGGATACGCAGTATTTT. The chain employs TRBV2 and TRBJ2-3, with 8 bases identical to TRBD1. Germline CDR1 is SNHLY and CDR2 is FYNNEI. The CDR3 covers 13 residues. The junction had 3 bases not matched to a gene; V was cut back by 4 bases and J by 6 bases.

CDR3 sequence: CASSVIEAFF. As DNA, the CDR3 is TGTGCCAGCAGTGTAATTGAAGCTTTCTTT. This chain links TRBV2 with TRBJ1-1; D remains ambiguous. The CDR3 is 10 residues long. Germline-derived CDR1 and CDR2 are SNHLY and FYNNEI. V was clipped by 4 bases and J by 7 bases, with 4 bases between them.

The rearrangement uses TRBV6-5 and TRBJ2-7; D tentatively reads TRBD1 or TRBD2 (5 bases each). Between the trimmed V and J ends, which lost 6 bases and 6 bases, there was a span of 18 bases. The germline gives CDR1 MNHEY, CDR2 SVGAGI. The CDR3 is 14 amino acids. The CDR3 loop is CASRPGTEAGEQYF. Here the CDR3 DNA reads TGTGCCAGCAGACCCGGGACCGAAGCCGGCGAGCAGTACTTC.

Turning to this clone: Other DNA sequences in this specimen translate into the identical CDR3. This rearrangement joins TRBV5-1 to TRBJ1-4, with 10 nucleotides matching TRBD1. The V and J ends lost 4 bases and 7 bases, in that order; junction bases with no gene match: 4. The CDR3 is made up of 14 amino acids. In germline, CDR1 is SGHRS, CDR2 YFSETQ. The CDR3 bases are TGCGCCAGCAGCCTGGGACAGGGGAGTGAAAAACTGTTTTTT. It is translated as CASSLGQGSEKLFF.